A single count supports the clone carrying this TCR beta chain. These data belong to a study of CD8 T cells in Susac syndrome. Reverse transcription of roughly 0.5 to 1 ug RNA was carried out with random hexamers. An immunoSEQ multiplex PCR generated amplified TCR beta CDR3 products spanning 54 Vbeta and 13 Jbeta. TCRdb independently ran MiXCR on the immunoSEQ multiplex PCR reads; one entry per CDR3 protein. The table has around 180,000 distinct CDR3 sequences, over 85% seen once; the top ten hold around 0.1%. Germline V gives CDR1 DFQATT, CDR2 SNEGSKA (reference sequence). V shed 6 bases and J 4 bases; nucleotides not matched to a gene: 4. This CDR3 has 13 amino acids. Blood CD8+ and CD4+ T cells underwent high-throughput TCR beta sequencing.

This sequence originates from a human donor with multiple sclerosis. This chain links TRBV20-1 with TRBJ2-1; 9 positions match TRBD2. The source material was CD4+ T cells from PBMCs. The CDR3 DNA reads TGCAGTGCCCTAGCGGGAATATACAATGAGCAGTTCTTC. Amino acid sequence: CSALAGIYNEQFF.